The sequence of this T cell receptor beta chain was determined in a study of neurological immune-mediated disorders. Study-wide results and caveats: Levels of TCR clonal expansion peaked in HTLV-1-associated myelopathy and reached their lowest in multiple sclerosis, under those of healthy controls.

This CDR3 is 17 amino acids long. The V gene's germline CDR1 is LGHNA and CDR2 YSLEER. Between the trimmed V and J ends, which lost 1 base and 4 bases, there was a span of 19 bases. Template-switch 5'RACE cDNA synthesis added a 10-nucleotide unique molecular identifier. TCRdb ran MiXCR on the 5' RACE reads and lists one entry per CDR3 protein. The data hold tens of thousands of distinct CDR3 sequences, with about a tenth observed a single time. This clonotype was counted at least ten times. No antigen is known for it. The source of this sequence is a woman between 40 and 55 years old with HTLV-1-associated myelopathy (HAM/TSP). Input material: PBMCs. This chain links TRBV4-3 with TRBJ2-5, with D possibly called TRBD1 or TRBD2 (5 bases each). This chain's CDR3 is CASSQASGYGDRETQYF. The CDR3 region has the DNA TGCGCCAGCAGCCAAGCAAGTGGGTACGGGGACCGAGAGACCCAGTACTTC.